This TCR beta chain was captured by sequencing in a study of T-cell memory formation after mild COVID-19. Overall study: TCR clustering was largely donor specific. General study points: Shrinking CD4+ clones were chiefly CM and EM; CD8+ ones were chiefly EMRA. The second-wave clones peaking on day 37 were not confirmed as SARS-CoV-2-specific.

In regard to this clonotype: Its antigen is undetermined.

This CDR3 comprises 15 residues. V lost 3 bases, J lost 9 bases, and 18 bases lay in between. Germline V gives CDR1 SEHNR, CDR2 FQNEAQ (reference sequence). Using constant-segment primers, 5'RACE produced TCR alpha and TCR beta cDNA libraries carrying sample barcodes and UMIs. One entry per CDR3 protein results from TCRdb running MiXCR on the 5' RACE reads. The sample yields 350,000 to 500,000 distinct CDR3 sequences, 20% seen once. The V gene is TRBV7-9, the J gene TRBJ2-1, with D unresolved. The sequenced material came from PBMCs or a T cell subset sorted from them (not recorded which). The clonotype originates from an adult woman who had mild COVID-19 (a few samples of this study predate the infection). Cell type and time point are not known. CDR3 sequence reads: CASSLSRTGRSEQFF. The CDR3 bases are TGTGCCAGCAGCTTGTCCCGGACCGGCCGAAGTGAGCAGTTCTTC.